This TCR beta chain comes out of a study of T cells in Graves' hyperthyroidism and ophthalmopathy. Overall study findings and caveats: Model-based prediction identified ophthalmopathy a median approximately 6 months prior to its onset.

The TCR beta CDR3 regions underwent amplification using RNA transcripts as the source. When the TCR CDR3 underwent first-round RT-PCR, the HTBI primer set was used. TCRdb re-derived calls from the multiplex PCR reads in MiXCR, one entry per CDR3 protein. The sample has roughly 660,000 distinct CDR3 sequences, approximately 15% seen once; the top ten hold about a sixth. On this clonotype itself: The antigen remains unidentified.

When ophthalmopathy did not progress within 18 months, Graves' hyperthyroidism was considered stable. Germline assignment: CDR1 LNHDA and CDR2 SQIVND (reference sequence). Trimming pared 6 bases from V and 4 bases from J, leaving 12 bases between. The CDR3 has 13 amino acids. The rearrangement uses TRBV19 and TRBJ1-2; D unclear. The material sequenced was blood. This clonotype was obtained from a man aged 50-59 years with Graves' hyperthyroidism. The CDR3, as DNA: TGTGCCAGTAGCAATGGCAATTTCTATGGCTACACCTTC. Translated, it gives CASSNGNFYGYTF.